A selection of T cell receptor beta chains follows, all from one sample in a study of Ad26.COV2.S vaccination and SARS-CoV-2 variants. Produced via immunoSEQ multiplex PCR; TCRdb's table is partial and in-frame only. Altogether 400,000 to 450,000 clones are present, more than 80% being singletons, with the ten largest covering more than 10%. The specimen was peripheral blood, collected in a trial of Ad26.COV2.S vaccine versus placebo. The receptors were gathered from a person aged 18-60 years who received the Ad26.COV2.S COVID-19 vaccine or a placebo. Both conserved end residues are trimmed from each CDR3.

TRBV10-3	TRBJ2-7	AISFRGPKYEQY
TRBV27	TRBJ1-6	ASSLGIYNSPLH
TRBV7-2	TRBJ2-7	ASSLGLRSYEQY
TRBV15	TRBJ2-1	ATSRDWGSLDNEQF
TRBV9	TRBJ2-7	ASSVGDLRNEQY
TRBV6-5	TRBJ2-3	ASTLTSGRADTQY
TRBV9	TRBJ1-4	ASSVGQGPNEKLF
TRBV2	TRBJ2-3	ASSTIAITDTQY
TRBV7-8	TRBJ2-4	ASSPGLAGLHKNIQY
TRBV5-5	TRBJ2-3	ASSLFLEESGTDTQY
TRBV5-1	TRBJ2-7	ASSLEASGRTEY
TRBV18	TRBJ2-1	ASSPVLSDNEQF
TRBV4-1	TRBJ2-1	ASSEGTGQYEQF
TRBV15	TRBJ2-5	ATSRDIETQY
TRBV19	TRBJ2-1	ASMWGNYNEQF
TRBV6-2/TRBV6-3	TRBJ2-7	ASSYGGTSGSYEQY
TRBV6-1	TRBJ1-1	ASSEASGALFEAF
TRBV10-3	TRBJ1-4	AISESEEIGEKLF
TRBV7-9	TRBJ2-7	ASSVAPYEQY
TRBV7-2	TRBJ2-3	ASSSVERYTQY
TRBV6-5	TRBJ1-4	ASSYFPTATNEKLF
TRBV7-2	TRBJ1-4	ASSSRPQGAEKLF
TRBV7-7	TRBJ2-5	ASSLEGTETQY
TRBV4-1	TRBJ2-7	ASSQGLAGSYEQY
TRBV27	TRBJ1-1	ASSARKVNTEAF
TRBV11-3	TRBJ2-3	ASSPRISGRPRTDTQY
TRBV6-6	TRBJ2-1	ASSPAGSYNEQF
TRBV6-2/TRBV6-3	TRBJ2-1	ASSFGRGGFSYNEQF
TRBV11-2	TRBJ2-2	ASSLILGSLF
TRBV10-1	TRBJ2-3	ASSELGTDTQY
TRBV2	TRBJ2-7	ASSRDSAYEQY
TRBV7-9	TRBJ2-3	ASSVSGSRKDTQY
TRBV5-1	TRBJ1-1	ASSRDGEGGAF
TRBV30	TRBJ2-7	ACRGTGLSYEQY
TRBV6-2/TRBV6-3	TRBJ1-1	ASSPLRTEAF
TRBV7-2	TRBJ2-7	ASSFGDRGIYEQY
TRBV7-9	TRBJ1-1	ASSMDRGQGTEAF
TRBV7-2	TRBJ1-1	ASSLVGGGTEAF
TRBV3-1/TRBV3-2	TRBJ2-2	ASSQIVTDRSGELF
TRBV6-5	TRBJ1-2	ASIPRPEANYGYT
TRBV10-3	TRBJ2-1	AISGTSGRARYNEQF
TRBV7-2	TRBJ2-5	ASSSYRGQETQY
TRBV6-5	TRBJ1-3	ASSSNTGTYGNTIY
TRBV18	TRBJ2-7	ASSPPNPYEQY
TRBV29-1	TRBJ2-1	SVGGTSGIYNEQF
TRBV4-3	TRBJ2-2	ASSQETSGSTGELF
TRBV13	TRBJ2-7	ASSFKAGDEQY
TRBV3-1/TRBV3-2	TRBJ1-2	ASSQGTGDGYT
TRBV20-1	TRBJ1-2	SANDPGYT
TRBV2	TRBJ1-3	ASSSGETGGVGNTIY
TRBV21-1	TRBJ1-2	ASSTPSSRDRSGYT